Reported below is one T cell receptor beta chain. This specimen belongs to a study of blood T cell repertoires in COVID-19. Study overall: Samples came from the United States, Italy and Spain, spanning acute and convalescent COVID-19.

TCRdb's table, derived via immunoSEQ multiplex PCR, lists solely in-frame clones and lacks some. The repertoire holds roughly 220,000 clones, 80% to 85% seen once, with approximately 2.5% in the top ten. This clonotype was obtained from an older woman with acute or convalescent COVID-19. The sequenced sample was peripheral blood.

This CDR3 is CASREGARETQYF. The CDR3 bases are TGCGCCAGCAGGGAGGGGGCGAGGGAGACCCAGTACTTC. This chain joins TRBV5-1 and TRBJ2-5; tentatively, D is TRBD1 (7 bases). Germline assignment: CDR1 SGHRS and CDR2 YFSETQ. This CDR3 contains 13 residues. With 5 bases removed from V and 5 bases from J, the gap between germline ends came to 13 bases. The full variable domain, its missing parts supplied by reference TRBV5-1 and TRBJ2-5, is KAGVTQTPRYLIKTRGQQVTLSCSPISGHRSVSWYQQTPGQGLQFLFEYFSETQRNKGNFPGRFSGRQFSNSRSEMNVSTLELGDSALYLCASREGARETQYFGPGTRLLVL.